A selection of T cell receptor beta chains follows, all from one sample in a study of T cell repertoires in cytomegalovirus infection. Antigens for these TCRs are unknown. Via MiXCR, TCRdb re-called the reads, giving one row per CDR3 protein. The table lists approximately 25,000 distinct CDR3 sequences, under 20% of them singletons. The sample here was CD8+ T cells from cultured PBMCs, taken from culture after CMV antigen stimulation. The receptor source for this set is a human donor in good health (CMV status not recorded). Some clones in this sample may be carry-over from other donors' samples. CDR3s include the opening cysteine and the closing phenylalanine or tryptophan. Each record gives: D gene, V gene, clone size, J gene, CDR3 protein, CDR3 DNA. D genes are given only for firm matches. Clone size is stated in some rows and not others, as once, few, many or a class when expanded.

D gene: NA; V gene: TRBV7-2; clone size: NA; J gene: TRBJ2-7; CDR3 protein: CASSFPQGRAPLEQYF; CDR3 DNA: TGTGCCAGCAGCTTCCCTCAGGGAAGGGCCCCTTTAGAGCAGTACTTC
D gene: TRBD1; V gene: TRBV13; clone size: few; J gene: TRBJ2-2; CDR3 protein: CASSAGQGSGELFF; CDR3 DNA: TGTGCCAGCAGCGCGGGACAGGGCTCCGGGGAGCTGTTTTTT
D gene: TRBD1; V gene: TRBV4-3; clone size: few; J gene: TRBJ2-2; CDR3 protein: CASSHIQGAGELFF; CDR3 DNA: TGCGCCAGCAGCCATATACAGGGGGCCGGGGAGCTGTTTTTT
D gene: NA; V gene: TRBV7-9; clone size: NA; J gene: TRBJ2-7; CDR3 protein: CASSLASSSYEQYF; CDR3 DNA: TGTGCCAGCAGCTTAGCATCCAGTTCCTACGAGCAGTACTTC
D gene: TRBD1; V gene: TRBV10-3; clone size: NA; J gene: TRBJ2-7; CDR3 protein: CAIGGQDSYEQYF; CDR3 DNA: TGTGCCATCGGAGGACAGGACTCCTACGAGCAGTACTTC
D gene: NA; V gene: TRBV12-3/TRBV12-4; clone size: few; J gene: TRBJ2-7; CDR3 protein: CASSRGGPDYEQYF; CDR3 DNA: TGTGCCAGCAGTCGAGGTGGGCCTGACTACGAGCAGTACTTC
D gene: TRBD2; V gene: TRBV7-8; clone size: many; J gene: TRBJ2-3; CDR3 protein: CASSLDERGNTDTQYF; CDR3 DNA: TGTGCCAGCAGCTTAGATGAGCGGGGGAACACAGATACGCAGTATTTT
D gene: TRBD1; V gene: TRBV4-1; clone size: NA; J gene: TRBJ1-6; CDR3 protein: CASSHDRVSPLHF; CDR3 DNA: TGCGCCAGCAGCCACGACAGGGTCTCACCCCTCCACTTT
D gene: NA; V gene: TRBV7-2; clone size: few; J gene: TRBJ2-1; CDR3 protein: CASSVKRGRVGTSSYNEQFF; CDR3 DNA: TGTGCCAGCAGCGTAAAAAGAGGACGAGTCGGAACCAGCTCCTACAATGAGCAGTTCTTC
D gene: NA; V gene: TRBV7-8; clone size: few; J gene: TRBJ1-5; CDR3 protein: CASSSAAGPNQPQHF; CDR3 DNA: TGTGCCAGCAGCTCGGCGGCGGGGCCCAATCAGCCCCAGCATTTT
D gene: NA; V gene: TRBV7-9; clone size: many; J gene: TRBJ1-1; CDR3 protein: CASSPPDKNTEAFF; CDR3 DNA: TGTGCCAGCAGCCCCCCAGACAAGAACACTGAAGCTTTCTTT
D gene: NA; V gene: TRBV10-3; clone size: NA; J gene: TRBJ1-5; CDR3 protein: CAISSWDSNQPQHF; CDR3 DNA: TGTGCCATCAGTTCGTGGGACAGCAATCAGCCCCAGCATTTT
D gene: NA; V gene: TRBV27; clone size: many; J gene: TRBJ2-3; CDR3 protein: CASSLGVTDTQYF; CDR3 DNA: TGTGCCAGCAGTTTAGGAGTTACAGATACGCAGTATTTT
D gene: NA; V gene: TRBV6-4; clone size: few; J gene: TRBJ1-1; CDR3 protein: CASSEDPENTEAFF; CDR3 DNA: TGTGCCAGCAGTGAGGATCCAGAGAACACTGAAGCTTTCTTT
D gene: NA; V gene: TRBV7-8; clone size: NA; J gene: TRBJ2-5; CDR3 protein: CASSRRARETQYF; CDR3 DNA: TGTGCCAGCAGCCGCCGGGCCCGAGAGACCCAGTACTTC